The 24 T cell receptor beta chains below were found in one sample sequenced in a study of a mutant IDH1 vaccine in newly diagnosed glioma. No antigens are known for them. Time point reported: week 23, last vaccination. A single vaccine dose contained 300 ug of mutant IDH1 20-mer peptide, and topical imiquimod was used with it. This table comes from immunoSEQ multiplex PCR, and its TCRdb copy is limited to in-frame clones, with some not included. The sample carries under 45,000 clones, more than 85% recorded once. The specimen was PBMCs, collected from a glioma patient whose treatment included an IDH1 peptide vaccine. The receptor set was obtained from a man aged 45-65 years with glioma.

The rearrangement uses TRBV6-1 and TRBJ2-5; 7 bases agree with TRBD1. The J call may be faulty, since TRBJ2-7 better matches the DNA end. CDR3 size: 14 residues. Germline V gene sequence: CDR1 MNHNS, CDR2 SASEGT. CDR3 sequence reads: CASSEGDSSYEQYF. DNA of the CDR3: TGTGCCAGCAGTGAAGGGGACAGCTCCTACGAGCAGTACTTC.

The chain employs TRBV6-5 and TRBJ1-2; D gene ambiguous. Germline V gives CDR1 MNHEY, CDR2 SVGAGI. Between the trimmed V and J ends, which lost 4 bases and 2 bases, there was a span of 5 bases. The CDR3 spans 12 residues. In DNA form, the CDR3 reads TGTGCCAGCAGTTCCCTGAACTATGGCTACACCTTC. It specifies CASSSLNYGYTF.

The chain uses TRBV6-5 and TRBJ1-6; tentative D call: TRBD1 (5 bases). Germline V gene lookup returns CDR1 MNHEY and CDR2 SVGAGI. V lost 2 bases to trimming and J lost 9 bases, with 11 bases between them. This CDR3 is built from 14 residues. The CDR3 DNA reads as TGTGCCAGCAGTTACGCGGGGGAAGGTTCACCCCTCCACTTT. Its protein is CASSYAGEGSPLHF.

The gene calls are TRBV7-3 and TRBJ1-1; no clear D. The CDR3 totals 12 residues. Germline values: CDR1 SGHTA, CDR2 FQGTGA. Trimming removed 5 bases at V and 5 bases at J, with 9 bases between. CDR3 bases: TGTGCCAGCAGCCCCGCGTGGACTGAAGCTTTCTTT. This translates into CASSPAWTEAFF. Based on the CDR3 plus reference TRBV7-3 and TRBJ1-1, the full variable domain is GAGVSQTPSNKVTEKGKYVELRCDPISGHTALYWYRQSLGQGPEFLIYFQGTGAADDSGLPNDRFFAVRPEGSVSTLKIQRTERGDSAVYLCASSPAWTEAFFGQGTRLTVV.

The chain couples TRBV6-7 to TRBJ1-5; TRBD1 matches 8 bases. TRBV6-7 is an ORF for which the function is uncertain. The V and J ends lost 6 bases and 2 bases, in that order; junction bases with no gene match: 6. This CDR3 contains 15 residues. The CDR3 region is CASSKDRGGNQPQHF. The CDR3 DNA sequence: TGTGCCAGCAGCAAAGACAGGGGCGGCAATCAGCCCCAGCATTTT.

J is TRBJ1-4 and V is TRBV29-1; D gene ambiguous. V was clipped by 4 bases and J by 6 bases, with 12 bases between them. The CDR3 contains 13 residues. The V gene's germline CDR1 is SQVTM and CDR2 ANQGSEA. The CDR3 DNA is TGCAGCGTTGGGAGCTCCGGGGATGAAAAACTGTTTTTT. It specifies CSVGSSGDEKLFF.

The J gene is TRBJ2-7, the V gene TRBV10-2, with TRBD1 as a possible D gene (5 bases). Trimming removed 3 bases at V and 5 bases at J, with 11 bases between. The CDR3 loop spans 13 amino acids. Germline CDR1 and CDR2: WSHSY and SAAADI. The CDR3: CASSDRANNEQYF. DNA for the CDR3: TGCGCCAGCAGTGACAGGGCAAATAACGAGCAGTACTTC.

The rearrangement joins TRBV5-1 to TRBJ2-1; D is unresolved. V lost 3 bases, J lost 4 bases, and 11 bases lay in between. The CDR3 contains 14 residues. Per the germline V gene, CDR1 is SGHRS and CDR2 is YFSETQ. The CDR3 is CASSSALGYNEQFF. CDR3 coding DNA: TGCGCCAGCAGCTCGGCCCTAGGATACAATGAGCAGTTCTTC.

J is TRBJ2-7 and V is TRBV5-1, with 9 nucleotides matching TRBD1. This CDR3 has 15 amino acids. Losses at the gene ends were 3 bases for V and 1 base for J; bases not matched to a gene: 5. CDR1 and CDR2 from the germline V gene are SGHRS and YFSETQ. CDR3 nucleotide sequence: TGCGCCAGCAGCTGGGGACAGGGACGATCCTACGAGCAGTACTTC. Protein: CASSWGQGRSYEQYF. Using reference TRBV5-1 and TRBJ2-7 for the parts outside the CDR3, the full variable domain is KAGVTQTPRYLIKTRGQQVTLSCSPISGHRSVSWYQQTPGQGLQFLFEYFSETQRNKGNFPGRFSGRQFSNSRSEMNVSTLELGDSALYLCASSWGQGRSYEQYFGPGTRLTVT.

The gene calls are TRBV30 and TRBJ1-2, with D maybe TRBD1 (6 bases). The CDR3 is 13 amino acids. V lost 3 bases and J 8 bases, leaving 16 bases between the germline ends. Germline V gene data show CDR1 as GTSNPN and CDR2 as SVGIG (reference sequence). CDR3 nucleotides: TGTGCCTGGAGCGAAACAGGGCGTTCAGGCTACACCTTC. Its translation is CAWSETGRSGYTF.

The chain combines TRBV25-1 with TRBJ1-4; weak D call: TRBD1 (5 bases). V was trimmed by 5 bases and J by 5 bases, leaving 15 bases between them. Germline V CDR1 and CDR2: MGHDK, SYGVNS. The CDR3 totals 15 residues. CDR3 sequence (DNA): TGTGCCAGCAGTAATGTGGGGGGTTTCAATGAAAAACTGTTTTTT. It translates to CASSNVGGFNEKLFF. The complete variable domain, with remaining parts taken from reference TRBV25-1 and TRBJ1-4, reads EADIYQTPRYLVIGTGKKITLECSQTMGHDKMYWYQQDPGMELHLIHYSYGVNSTEKGDLSSESTVSRIRTEHFPLTLESARPSHTSQYLCASSNVGGFNEKLFFGSGTQLSVL.

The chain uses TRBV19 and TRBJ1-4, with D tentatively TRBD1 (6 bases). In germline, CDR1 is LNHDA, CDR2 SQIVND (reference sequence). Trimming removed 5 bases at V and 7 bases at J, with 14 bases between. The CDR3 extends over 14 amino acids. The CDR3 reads CASSPQGGGEKLFF. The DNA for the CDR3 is TGTGCCAGTAGTCCACAGGGAGGCGGTGAAAAACTGTTTTTT.

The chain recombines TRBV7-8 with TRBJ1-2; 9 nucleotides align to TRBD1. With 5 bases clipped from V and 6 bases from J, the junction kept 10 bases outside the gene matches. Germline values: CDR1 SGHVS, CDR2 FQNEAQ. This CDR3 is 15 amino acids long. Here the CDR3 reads CASSPGTGKGNGYTF. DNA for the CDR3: TGTGCCAGCAGCCCTGGGACAGGGAAGGGTAATGGCTACACCTTC.

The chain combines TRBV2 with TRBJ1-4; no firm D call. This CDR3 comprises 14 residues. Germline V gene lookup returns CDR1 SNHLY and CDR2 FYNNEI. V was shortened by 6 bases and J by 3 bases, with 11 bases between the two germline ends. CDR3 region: CASSGDRPNEKLFF. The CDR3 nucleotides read TGTGCCAGCAGCGGCGACCGACCTAATGAAAAACTGTTTTTT.

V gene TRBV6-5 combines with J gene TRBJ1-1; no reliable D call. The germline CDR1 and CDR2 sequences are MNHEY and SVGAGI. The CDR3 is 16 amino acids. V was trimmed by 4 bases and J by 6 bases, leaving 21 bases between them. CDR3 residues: CASSLSWVKVNSEAFF. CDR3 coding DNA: TGTGCCAGCAGTTTATCCTGGGTAAAGGTCAATTCTGAAGCTTTCTTT.

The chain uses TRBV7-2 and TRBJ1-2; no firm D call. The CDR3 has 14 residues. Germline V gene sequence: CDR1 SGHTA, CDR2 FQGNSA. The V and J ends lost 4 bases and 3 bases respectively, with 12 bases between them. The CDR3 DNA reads TGTGCCAGCAGCTCTACCGGGGTCGACTATGGCTACACCTTC. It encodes CASSSTGVDYGYTF. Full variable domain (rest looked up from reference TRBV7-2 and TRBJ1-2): GAGVSQSPSNKVTEKGKDVELRCDPISGHTALYWYRQSLGQGLEFLIYFQGNSAPDKSGLPSDRFSAERTGGSVSTLTIQRTQQEDSAVYLCASSSTGVDYGYTFGSGTRLTVV.

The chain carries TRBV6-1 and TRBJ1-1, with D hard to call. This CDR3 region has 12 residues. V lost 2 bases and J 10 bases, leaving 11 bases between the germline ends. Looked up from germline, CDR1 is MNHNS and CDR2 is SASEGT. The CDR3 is CASSEPGWGAFF. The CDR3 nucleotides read TGTGCCAGCAGTGAACCGGGGTGGGGAGCTTTCTTT.

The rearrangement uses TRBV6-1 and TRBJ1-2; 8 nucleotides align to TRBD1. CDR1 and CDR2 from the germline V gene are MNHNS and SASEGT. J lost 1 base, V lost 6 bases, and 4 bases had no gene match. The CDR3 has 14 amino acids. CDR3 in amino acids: CASRTGQVNYGYTF. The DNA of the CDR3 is TGTGCCAGCAGGACGGGACAGGTTAACTATGGCTACACCTTC.

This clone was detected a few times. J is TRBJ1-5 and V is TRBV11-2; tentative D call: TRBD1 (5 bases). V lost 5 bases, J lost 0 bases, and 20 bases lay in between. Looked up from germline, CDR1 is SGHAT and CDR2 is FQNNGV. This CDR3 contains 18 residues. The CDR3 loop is CASSEGRGNILSNQPQHF. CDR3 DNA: TGTGCCAGCAGCGAGGGACGGGGTAACATCCTTAGCAATCAGCCCCAGCATTTT.

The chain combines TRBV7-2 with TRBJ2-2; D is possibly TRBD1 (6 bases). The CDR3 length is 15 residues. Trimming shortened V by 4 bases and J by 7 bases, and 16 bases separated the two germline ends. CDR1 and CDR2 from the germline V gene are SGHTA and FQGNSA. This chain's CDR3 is CASSSYSGASGELFF. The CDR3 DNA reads TGTGCCAGCAGCTCCTACTCAGGGGCAAGCGGGGAGCTGTTTTTT.

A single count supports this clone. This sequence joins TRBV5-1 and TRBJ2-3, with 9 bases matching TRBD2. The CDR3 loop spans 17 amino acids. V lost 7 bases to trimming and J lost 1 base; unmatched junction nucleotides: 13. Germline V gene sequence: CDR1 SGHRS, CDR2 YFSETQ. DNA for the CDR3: TGCGCCAGCGAGGAAGACCCTAGCGGGGCCCGCACAGATACGCAGTATTTT. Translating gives CASEEDPSGARTDTQYF. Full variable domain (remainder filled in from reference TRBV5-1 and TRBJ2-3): KAGVTQTPRYLIKTRGQQVTLSCSPISGHRSVSWYQQTPGQGLQFLFEYFSETQRNKGNFPGRFSGRQFSNSRSEMNVSTLELGDSALYLCASEEDPSGARTDTQYFGPGTRLTVL.

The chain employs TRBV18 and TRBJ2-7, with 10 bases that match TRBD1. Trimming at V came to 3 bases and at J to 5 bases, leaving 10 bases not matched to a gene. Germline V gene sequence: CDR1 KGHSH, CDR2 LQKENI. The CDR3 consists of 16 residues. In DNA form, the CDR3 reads TGTGCCAGCTCACCCCTGTCGGACAGGGGGGTACACGAGCAGTACTTC. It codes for CASSPLSDRGVHEQYF.

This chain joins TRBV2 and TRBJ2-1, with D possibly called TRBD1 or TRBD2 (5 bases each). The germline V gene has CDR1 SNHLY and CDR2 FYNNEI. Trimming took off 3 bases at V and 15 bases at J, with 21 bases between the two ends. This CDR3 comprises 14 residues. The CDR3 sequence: CASSEVLVSADRFF. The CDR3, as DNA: TGTGCCAGCAGTGAGGTTCTGGTTAGCGCAGACAGGTTCTTC. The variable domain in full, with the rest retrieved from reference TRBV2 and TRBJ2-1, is EPEVTQTPSHQVTQMGQEVILRCVPISNHLYFYWYRQILGQKVEFLVSFYNNEISEKSEIFDDQFSVERPDGSNFTLKIRSTKLEDSAMYFCASSEVLVSADRFFGPGTRLTVL.

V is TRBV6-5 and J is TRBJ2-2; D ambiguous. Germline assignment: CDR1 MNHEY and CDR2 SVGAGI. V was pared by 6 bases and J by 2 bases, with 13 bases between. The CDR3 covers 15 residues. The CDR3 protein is CASSDDGINTGELFF. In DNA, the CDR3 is TGTGCCAGCAGCGACGACGGAATTAACACCGGGGAGCTGTTTTTT.